This T cell receptor beta chain was sequenced for a study of cytomegalovirus exposure and HLA in healthy donors (dated by TCRdb to the late 2010s). Study-wide context: In an earlier analysis of 587 of the donors, 250 to 350 Gb of sequence data and approximately 120 million unique TCR beta sequences from 180 million or so T cells were reported. Roughly 310 gigabases of sequencing data and 70 million to 100 million unique TCR sequences were included in an early release covering about 620 HLA-typed donors. Of the 350 to 400 genotyped donors, approximately 83% fell in the genetic ancestry cluster associated with self-reported Caucasian donors. The aim of the study was to test whether cataloging public T cell receptors could identify signatures of past pathogen exposure. The T cell repertoires of some 700 subjects were profiled by immunosequencing and related to cytomegalovirus serostatus. Along with the approximately 700-subject first cohort, a separate validation cohort of over 90 different subjects was used. To predict cytomegalovirus infection status, the study brought together high-throughput TCR immunosequencing, statistical association of individual TCRs with disease status, and machine learning. A later analysis re-examined previously published TCR beta repertoires from just over 650 donors and added high-resolution HLA genotyping to investigate patterns of TCR occurrence. In the later analysis, no new phenotypic data were used to find candidate immune exposures; instead, reliance was placed on TCR beta sequences and their occurrence across donors. An earlier analysis of 500 to 750 of the donors applied high-throughput TCR beta sequencing to assess whether each TCR beta V gene segment acted as functional or pseudogenic. Donor age, sex, ethnicity and CMV serostatus were compiled alongside the repertoire data. Genome-wide SNP genotypes for about 55% of the 666 donors were used in a later genetic analysis, which treated that subset as a discovery cohort. Every repertoire in the discovery cohort had been generated on one and the same sequencing platform. HLA typing covered class I and class II loci at four-digit resolution. The number of donors typed differed by locus, with about 629-640 for A, B, C, DRB1 and DQB1, more than 500 for DQA1, about 610 for DPA1, and 450 to 480 for DPB1. Five DR-DQ haplotypes were handled as single units for association and clustering because linkage in the cohort was strong. On average, roughly 240,000 unique TCR beta nucleotide sequences were sequenced per donor among about 400 genotyped donors of the cohort, with roughly a sixth of those sequences being non-productive.

The cohort was made up of roughly 670 healthy bone marrow donors. At the time of sampling, all cohort members were nominally healthy, though unrecorded immune exposures were likely present. The donor tested CMV seronegative and was one of the 352 seronegative cohort members. A peripheral blood sample was provided by each donor, and peripheral blood mononuclear cells were used for TCR beta sequencing. The Qiagen DNeasy Blood Extraction Kit was used to extract genomic DNA from the blood cell samples. Reading the germline V gene gives CDR1 MNHNS and CDR2 SASEGT. Including the terminal cysteine and phenylalanine, the CDR3 comprises 14 residues. CDR3 DNA is the only sequence kept; it has 42 bases, read in frame from the first base. V and J are truncated by 2 bases and 4 bases respectively, leaving an intervening sequence of 10 bases. Study-wide findings and limitations: Linkage disequilibrium might explain the correlated functional status among segregating V segments, but an unknown experimental factor could not be excluded. Some IMGT-functional V segments, including TRBV6-2 and TRBV6-3, could not be told apart with the 87-base-pair reads, so those segments were excluded. A later genetic analysis reported fewer N-insertions in productive TCRs among donors in an Asian-associated ancestry cluster than the roughly 650-donor mean. A further reported finding was that TCR beta sequences accurately predicted the HLA-A and HLA-B alleles for most subjects in the first cohort. Most TCR sequences were observed very rarely across donors, whereas some public TCRs were present in many individuals. Because HLA typing was missing for some donors at each locus, association tests included only the typed subset. V-gene and J-gene trimming of TCR beta chains was associated with a missense DCLRE1C variant in a later genetic analysis, and the association was replicated in an independent cohort. Compared with equally common non-associated chains, HLA-associated TCR beta chains in a later analysis were more clonally expanded and had lower generation probabilities. According to a later analysis, TCR association rates differed among HLA loci, with DRB1 alleles showing the most associated TCRs and HLA-C alleles showing the fewest. A few of the identified cytomegalovirus-associated TCR beta chains were confirmed in vitro to be specific for cytomegalovirus antigens. When HLA alleles, especially DR and DQ, strongly co-occurred, TCR associations were difficult to assign to individual alleles. The earlier analysis of nearly 600 of the donors excluded 15 to 20 rarely observed V segments, including chromosome 9 orphons, because counts were too low. The sequencing pipeline was judged likely to have produced a cluster of highly shared sequence variants as a technical artifact. Roughly uniform sequencing depth across donors was assumed in presence/absence analyses, although this assumption may not hold. In a later analysis, several top co-occurrence clusters were reported to appear linked to parvovirus B19, influenza, CMV and Epstein-Barr virus. In a later analysis, most CMV-associated TCR beta chains were found to appear HLA-restricted, with HLA associations seemingly driven largely by CMV exposure. At a false discovery rate of 0.05, a later analysis linked 16,000 or so TCR beta sequences to specific HLA alleles. In the study, 150 to 200 TCR beta chains were listed as associated with cytomegalovirus. Broadly in line with IMGT annotations, most TCR beta V segments showed up in productive rearrangements about 87% or about 30% of the time in an earlier analysis of around 550 of the donors. The cohort was sequenced for TCR beta chains only, and without alpha or paired-chain data the features that could be detected were limited. The only immune exposure information available for the cohort was CMV serostatus. In both the original and validation cohorts, the classifier was reported to diagnose cytomegalovirus status with high specificity and sensitivity. According to the authors, the approach could potentially be generalized to other disease states and immunological phenotypes.

Of note for this clone: The antigen this receptor binds is unknown. Base qualities are not recorded, but no much larger clone differs from it by a single base.

Library generation was performed with the immunoSEQ multiplex PCR assay. The multiplex PCR relied on a mix of 60 forward primers for TCR Vbeta segments and 13 reverse primers for TCR Jbeta segments. Amplification of the CDR3 region of rearranged TCR beta genes was performed with a multiplex PCR assay on genomic DNA. The Illumina HiSeq System was used to sequence the amplified TCR beta libraries as 87-base-pair reads. The authors processed their data as follows. In a later analysis, some 80 million unique TCR beta chains were counted across the 500 to 850 repertoires, and around 10 million of these chains were shared by at least two donors. A nearest-neighbor algorithm error-corrected the raw reads and collapsed the reads into unique sequences, merging closely related sequences to remove PCR and sequencing errors. V, D and J gene segments were assigned by aligning CDR3 sequences to IMGT reference sequences. For a sequence to be retained, at least a six-nucleotide match to both a V gene segment and a J gene segment was required. Rearrangements were called productive when the CDR3 lacked stop codons and stayed in frame with V and J; all others were non-productive. Following IMGT convention, CDR3 was defined as the stretch from the second conserved V-encoded cysteine up to the conserved J-encoded phenylalanine. The earlier analysis of 587 of the donors excluded any sequence lacking an unambiguous match to a single V gene segment. An earlier analysis of just under 600 of the donors called V segments functional above 56.7% productive rearrangements and segregating when the between-donor standard deviation exceeded 5%. A statistical classification framework was built for diagnosing cytomegalovirus status from the catalog of TCR beta chain sequences. In a later analysis, TCR nucleotide sequences were compared against IMGT/GENE-DB human TR gene sequences so that V and J genes could be assigned. In a later analysis, CDR3 sequences and most-parsimonious VDJ recombination scenarios were assigned using the TCRdist pipeline. In a later analysis, each TCR beta chain was defined by its CDR3 amino acid sequence together with its V-gene family, and reads without a unique V-gene family were excluded. A later analysis removed 550 to 650 highly shared, low-generation-probability nucleotide sequences to deal with suspected cross-contamination and a sequencing artifact. A later analysis calculated a clonal expansion index for each public chain from normalized within-repertoire ranks of inferred template counts. In a later analysis, generation probabilities were computed using a VDJ recombination model fitted to out-of-frame rearrangements, and the results were checked against IGoR. A later analysis scored TCR-TCR, TCR-HLA and TCR-CMV co-occurrence with hypergeometric tests, applying a repertoire-size bias correction to TCR pairs. A later analysis estimated false discovery rates by permuting HLA or CMV assignments 20 times. In a later analysis, co-occurring TCRs were grouped with DBSCAN, and TCRdist sequence similarity was added when clustering was performed within HLA-allele-positive subsets. For co-occurrence clustering, repertoires with fewer than 30,000 or more than 120,000 public chains were excluded, along with about five repertoires with anomalous nucleotide sharing. The clones in this table, taken by TCRdb from immuneACCESS, are in-frame only. Not every clone is retained; where verified, under half of the shortfall comes from an unresolved V gene, and the cause of the rest is unknown. The D gene and trimming were derived from the DNA, and the V and J assignments and clone size from that table. For this sample there are about 200,000 clones; 70% to 85% appear just once. Under 0.25% of the sample goes to the ten largest clones.

This clonotype was sampled from a girl aged 2 to 9 in good health and CMV-seronegative. Sequencing used PBMCs. The V gene is TRBV6-1 and the J gene is TRBJ2-3; the D gene is perhaps TRBD2, on 6 matching bases. DNA sequence: TGTGCCAGCAGTGAACCCCGGAGGGCAGATACGCAGTATTTT. Translated, it gives CASSEPRRADTQYF.